The clone carrying this T cell receptor (beta chain) was observed a few times. Per the study methods: Reference gene primer amplification in the assay estimated nucleated cell counts. TCRdb's table, derived via immunoSEQ multiplex PCR, lists solely in-frame clones and lacks some. V and J calls and clone size come straight from that table; D and trimming were deduced from the DNA. The sample contains roughly 380,000 clones, 85% of which appear only once. These data belong to a study of blood T cell repertoires in COVID-19. Study overall: The United States, Italy and Spain provided the acute and convalescent COVID-19 samples. Sample material is recorded as cDNA or gDNA derived from T cells, B-cell-depleted T cells, or PBMCs.

Germline lookup yields CDR1 SGHTA and CDR2 FQGTGA. Unmatched junction bases numbered 9, after V lost 6 bases and J lost 7 bases. CDR3 length equals 14 residues. The receptor was isolated from a woman between 18 and 29 years old with acute or convalescent COVID-19. The V and J genes are TRBV7-3 and TRBJ2-3, with TRBD2 matching over 8 bases. Sequencing was done on a sample of peripheral blood. Here the CDR3 DNA reads TGTGCCAGCAGAACGGGAGGGGACGTAAATACGCAGTATTTT. Protein sequence: CASRTGGDVNTQYF.